Listed below are T cell receptor beta chains from one sample, sequenced in a study of regulatory T cells in long-lasting Graves disease. Using its own MiXCR run on the multiplex PCR reads, TCRdb lists one record per CDR3 protein. The sample lists 430,000 or so distinct CDR3 sequences, 20% to 25% occurring once. This material consisted of peripheral blood mononuclear cells (PBMCs), taken when the disease was refractory, from a patient treated with antithyroid drugs. All receptors come from a female donor with Graves disease. Each CDR3 is given with its conserved first and last residue. A D gene is named only where the DNA matches it firmly. The listing skips clone size in some rows; elsewhere it reads once, few, many or a size class.

d_gene	v_gene	len	abundance	j_gene	CDR3nt	CDR3aa
-	TRBV27	14	many	TRBJ2-5	TGTGCCAGCAGTTTCGGACAGTCCCAAGAGACCCAGTACTTC	CASSFGQSQETQYF
-	TRBV6-9	16	many	TRBJ1-4	TGTGCCAGCAGTTTAGGGGTTGCGGGTAGCAATGAAAAACTGTTTTTT	CASSLGVAGSNEKLFF
-	TRBV7-2	16	-	TRBJ2-3	TGTGCCAGCAGCCCACCCCCCGGGATTAGCACAGATACGCAGTATTTT	CASSPPPGISTDTQYF
-	TRBV28	12	-	TRBJ2-1	TGTGCCAGCAGTTTAGACCCCTCAGAGCAGTTCTTC	CASSLDPSEQFF
TRBD2	TRBV29-1	13	few	TRBJ2-1	TGCAGCGTTGGGACTAGCGGGATGGATGAGCAGTTCTTC	CSVGTSGMDEQFF
-	TRBV15	15	few	TRBJ2-1	TGTGCCACCAGCAGGACTAGTGGGTCCTACAATGAGCAGTTCTTC	CATSRTSGSYNEQFF
TRBD2	TRBV6-1	12	-	TRBJ2-7	TGTGCCACCTCGGGAGGGAGCGGTGAGCAGTACTTC	CATSGGSGEQYF
-	TRBV20-1	14	many	TRBJ2-7	TGCAGTGCTAAACGAACCTATATGTCAGACGAGCAGTACTTC	CSAKRTYMSDEQYF
TRBD2	TRBV12-3/TRBV12-4	13	-	TRBJ2-1	TGTGCCAGCAGTGGGGGACTAGACAATGAGCAGTTCTTC	CASSGGLDNEQFF
-	TRBV5-1	16	medium-sized	TRBJ2-3	TGCGCCAGCAGTGTAGGGACTGAAGCTCGCACAGATACGCAGTATTTT	CASSVGTEARTDTQYF
-	TRBV5-1	17	once	TRBJ2-2	TGCGCCAGCAGGCCTCACCCGCAGGGAGACGCCACCGGGGAGCTGTTTTTT	CASRPHPQGDATGELFF
-	TRBV20-1	12	-	TRBJ2-7	TGCAGTGCGGCCGGGCCTACCTACGAGCAGTACTTC	CSAAGPTYEQYF
-	TRBV6-1	13	-	TRBJ1-5	TGTGCCAGCGGCCCCCGCGGGGCTCAGCCCCAGCATTTT	CASGPRGAQPQHF
TRBD1	TRBV27	15	many	TRBJ1-1	TGTGCCAGCGGCCTGGACAGGGTGAAGGAAACTGAAGCTTTCTTT	CASGLDRVKETEAFF
-	TRBV2	15	many	TRBJ2-7	TGTGCCAGCAGTGAATCCGGGACAAATCAAGACGAGCAGTACTTC	CASSESGTNQDEQYF
TRBD2	TRBV6-5	15	few	TRBJ2-1	TGTGCCAGCAGTTCCCTAGCGGGAGTATCCAATGAGCAGTTCTTC	CASSSLAGVSNEQFF
-	TRBV6-9	10	many	TRBJ1-2	TGTGCCAGCAGTTATATAACCTACACCTTC	CASSYITYTF
TRBD1	TRBV6-1	14	few	TRBJ2-2	TGTGCCAGCAAATTAGACAGGGACACCGGGGAGCTGTTTTTT	CASKLDRDTGELFF
-	TRBV6-2/TRBV6-3	15	many	TRBJ1-1	TGTGCCAGCAGTTACGGAACTCGTTCAAACACTGAAGCTTTCTTT	CASSYGTRSNTEAFF
TRBD2	TRBV12-3/TRBV12-4	12	many	TRBJ2-7	TGTGCCAGCAAGGAGGGAGGGTACGAGCAGTACTTC	CASKEGGYEQYF
-	TRBV5-5	13	-	TRBJ2-1	TGTGCCAGCAGCATGCCGGGCCCGGGTGGGCAGTTCTTC	CASSMPGPGGQFF
-	TRBV12-3/TRBV12-4	16	-	TRBJ1-1	TGTGCCAGCAGTTCCTCGTCGGGGACCCTCTCCGGTGAAGCTTTCTTT	CASSSSSGTLSGEAFF
-	TRBV6-1	17	-	TRBJ1-5	TGTGCCAGCACTAGATACATCGGACCCGATAGCAATCAGCCCCAGCATTTT	CASTRYIGPDSNQPQHF
TRBD1	TRBV5-1	14	many	TRBJ1-1	TGCGCCAGCAGCCGGGCGGACAGGGTGACTGAAGCTTTCTTT	CASSRADRVTEAFF
-	TRBV12-3/TRBV12-4	13	many	TRBJ1-1	TGTGCCAGCAGTTTTACAGGGCCCACTGAAGCTTTCTTT	CASSFTGPTEAFF
-	TRBV5-5	16	-	TRBJ2-3	TGTGCCAGCAGCAGATCCGGGACGTCACGGACAGATACGCAGTATTTT	CASSRSGTSRTDTQYF
TRBD2	TRBV20-1	14	-	TRBJ2-1	TGCAGTGCCGGGGAGGGACTAGCGGTCAATGAGCAGTTCTTC	CSAGEGLAVNEQFF
-	TRBV20-1	12	-	TRBJ2-3	TGCAGTGCTAGAGACCCGTCGAGTACGCAGTATTTT	CSARDPSSTQYF
-	TRBV3-1	13	many	TRBJ1-2	TGTGCCAGCAGCCCCCCCTCAGGGTTTGGCTACACCTTC	CASSPPSGFGYTF
TRBD1	TRBV3-1	20	-	TRBJ2-2	TGTGCCAGCAGCCAAGTGATGGGACAGGGGGACAAACCGAACACCGGGGAGCTGTTTTTT	CASSQVMGQGDKPNTGELFF
-	TRBV20-1	14	-	TRBJ2-6	TGCAGTGCTTCAGGGAAAGCTGGGGCCAACGTCCTGACTTTC	CSASGKAGANVLTF
-	TRBV5-6	14	-	TRBJ2-5	TGTGCCAGCAGCTTGGAAGGCTTCGGGGAGACCCAGTACTTC	CASSLEGFGETQYF
-	TRBV20-1	14	-	TRBJ1-4	TGCAGTGCTAGTTCGGGTTCTGGTAATGAAAAACTGTTTTTT	CSASSGSGNEKLFF
-	TRBV28	15	-	TRBJ1-5	TGTGCCAGCAGGGGGTCGACCCTCGGCAATCAGCCCCAGCATTTT	CASRGSTLGNQPQHF
TRBD2	TRBV27	19	few	TRBJ2-4	TGTGCCAGCAGTTTGATTGGGACTAGCGGGAGAAGAGTCTGGGCCATTCAGTACTTC	CASSLIGTSGRRVWAIQYF
TRBD2	TRBV2	15	many	TRBJ2-4	TGTGCCAGCAGTGAAGAGGGGACTAGCGTCGTTCCCACGGACTTC	CASSEEGTSVVPTDF
-	TRBV13	15	many	TRBJ2-5	TGTGCCAGCAGCCCGGGGGTCTCTTCACAAGAGACCCAGTACTTC	CASSPGVSSQETQYF
-	TRBV6-9	14	many	TRBJ1-1	TGTGCCAGCAGTTTGGACAGAAGTAACACTGAAGCTTTCTTT	CASSLDRSNTEAFF
-	TRBV20-1	16	many	TRBJ2-7	TGCAGTGCTAGAGATCGACCAGCCTCAAGCTCCTACGAGCAGTACTTC	CSARDRPASSSYEQYF
-	TRBV30	14	-	TRBJ2-7	TGTGCCTGGAGTTGGGGTGGGGGGATCTACGAGCAGTACTTC	CAWSWGGGIYEQYF
TRBD2	TRBV6-1	16	few	TRBJ2-5	TGTGCCAGCAGCACCCTTCTAGCGGGAGTGGGGGAGACCCAGTACTTC	CASSTLLAGVGETQYF
TRBD1	TRBV7-8	15	-	TRBJ2-7	TGTGCCAGCAGCTCCCCGGACAGGGAAGGCTACGAGCAGTACTTC	CASSSPDREGYEQYF
-	TRBV10-3	15	once	TRBJ1-2	TGTGCCATCAGTCGAGAAAGGACAGAGGGCTATGGCTACACCTTC	CAISRERTEGYGYTF
-	TRBV28	16	many	TRBJ2-7	TGTGCCAGCAGTTTAGATCCCGGGCGGGACTTCTACGAGCAGTACTTC	CASSLDPGRDFYEQYF
TRBD2	TRBV11-2	15	many	TRBJ2-7	TGTGCCAGCAGCAATAGCGGGAGGGCTACCTACGAGCAGTACTTC	CASSNSGRATYEQYF
TRBD2	TRBV12-3/TRBV12-4	14	-	TRBJ2-3	TGTGCCAGCAGTCGCGCGGGAGAGGTAGATACGCAGTATTTT	CASSRAGEVDTQYF
-	TRBV18	14	few	TRBJ2-7	TGTGCCAGCTCACCATCAGCGAGCTCCTACGAGCAGTACTTC	CASSPSASSYEQYF
-	TRBV28	13	many	TRBJ1-2	TGTGCCAGCAGTTTATCACGCAACTATGGCTACACCTTC	CASSLSRNYGYTF
TRBD2	TRBV20-1	16	-	TRBJ2-2	TGCAGTGCTAGAGGTCTAGCGGGCTTCTACACCGGGGAGCTGTTTTTT	CSARGLAGFYTGELFF